Following are 32 T cell receptor beta chains from one sample sequenced in a study of blood T cells in healthy people across ages. For the second PCR, which ran for about 7 to 11 cycles, a sample-barcoded 5' primer and a J-beta primer mix were used. TCRdb reprocessed the 5' RACE reads via MiXCR and lists one record per CDR3 protein. Found here are roughly 2 million distinct CDR3 sequences, about 50% of them singletons; the top ten hold approximately 2%. The sequenced material came from blood. These receptors originate from a woman aged 40 to 49 in good health.

The chain employs TRBV4-1 and TRBJ2-3, with TRBD1 matching 8 bases. Germline CDR1 MGHRA, CDR2 YSYEKL. The CDR3 contains 14 residues. Trimming cost V 3 bases and J 12 bases; bases outside gene matches: 11. The DNA of the CDR3 is TGCGCCAGCAGCCACACGGGACAGGACCGACTTCAGTATTTT. This sequence encodes CASSHTGQDRLQYF.

The chain joins TRBV7-2 to TRBJ2-1, with TRBD2 matching 13 bases. Germline V gives CDR1 SGHTA, CDR2 FQGNSA. Losses at the gene ends were 4 bases for V and 7 bases for J; bases not matched to a gene: 10. This CDR3 region has 17 residues. DNA for the CDR3: TGTGCCAGCAGCTCACAGGGGGGACTAGCGGGGCTAAATGAGCAGTTCTTC. It specifies CASSSQGGLAGLNEQFF.

This clonotype showed up just a few times. This sequence joins TRBV7-2 and TRBJ1-4; a weak D match, TRBD1 (5 bases). Germline loops: CDR1 SGHTA, CDR2 FQGNSA. The CDR3 has 19 amino acids. V was clipped by 1 base and J by 6 bases, with 24 bases between them. The CDR3 here is CASSLEADSPKLDHEKLFF. CDR3 DNA: TGTGCCAGCAGCTTAGAAGCCGACAGCCCCAAGTTGGACCATGAAAAACTGTTTTTT.

There are a few counts of this clonotype. V is TRBV4-3 and J is TRBJ2-5; D unclear. V lost 1 base and J lost 4, with 13 bases in between. This CDR3 is 15 amino acids long. CDR1 and CDR2 from the germline V gene are LGHNA and YSLEER. CDR3 residues: CASSQAVGGSETQYF. CDR3 bases: TGCGCCAGCAGCCAAGCGGTTGGCGGTTCAGAGACCCAGTACTTC.

The chain recombines TRBV6-5 with TRBJ1-2; 8 bases fit TRBD1. Unmatched junction bases numbered 9, after V lost 5 bases and J lost 4 bases. From germline, CDR1 is MNHEY and CDR2 SVGAGI. The CDR3 totals 15 residues. This CDR3 is CASSTTRDRGYGYTF. Here the CDR3 DNA reads TGTGCCAGCAGTACAACCCGAGACAGGGGCTATGGCTACACCTTC.

Written as DNA, the CDR3 is TGTGCCAGCAGAACGGACAGGGAAAATTTGAAGCGATATGAAGCTTTCTTT. As protein: CASRTDRENLKRYEAFF. This rearrangement joins TRBV6-2 or TRBV6-3 to TRBJ1-1; 8 bases line up with TRBD1. V shed 6 bases, J shed 7 bases, and the junction held 19 bases outside the gene matches. CDR1 and CDR2 from the germline V gene are MNHEY and SVGEGT. The CDR3 covers 17 residues.

This clonotype was observed a few times. V is TRBV15 and J is TRBJ2-3, with 7 bases identical to TRBD1. Germline CDR1 LNHNV, CDR2 YYDKDF (reference sequence). V shed 0 bases, J shed 14 bases, and the junction held 8 bases outside the gene matches. CDR3 length equals 13 residues. The CDR3 sequence is CATSRDEGAPRYF. CDR3 coding DNA: TGTGCCACCAGCAGAGACGAGGGGGCGCCCCGGTATTTT.

J is TRBJ1-5 and V is TRBV15; a weak D match, TRBD1 (6 bases). Looked up from germline, CDR1 is LNHNV and CDR2 is YYDKDF (reference sequence). The CDR3 extends over 16 amino acids. V lost 4 bases and J lost 1, with 14 bases in between. The CDR3 DNA reads TGTGCCACCAGCAACCCGGCGGACAGCAGCAATCAGCCCCAGCATTTT. Translated: CATSNPADSSNQPQHF.

This clonotype was seen once. This CDR3 reads CASRLAGTGINEQFF. Written as DNA, the CDR3 is TGTGCCAGCAGACTCGCCGGGACAGGCATCAATGAGCAGTTCTTC. The chain combines TRBV2 with TRBJ2-1, with 8 bases that match TRBD1. Per germline, CDR1 SNHLY and CDR2 FYNNEI. The ends lost 6 bases at V and 6 bases at J; junction bases unmatched: 10. The CDR3 is 15 amino acids.

This clonotype has just a few counts. The V gene is TRBV6-2 or TRBV6-3, the J gene TRBJ2-3, with 9 bases that match TRBD1. V was pared by 7 bases and J by 2 bases, with 7 bases of the junction left unmatched. The CDR3 contains 15 residues. CDR1 MNHEY and CDR2 SVGEGT come from the germline V gene. The CDR3 nucleotides are TGTGCCAGCACCCCGGGACAGGGCGACACAGATACGCAGTATTTT. Its protein product is CASTPGQGDTDTQYF.

The chain carries TRBV6-5 and TRBJ2-3; D is unresolved. Looked up from germline, CDR1 is MNHEY and CDR2 is SVGAGI. The V end lost 2 bases, the J end lost 4 bases, and 10 bases lay between the germline ends. The CDR3 loop spans 14 amino acids. The CDR3 protein is CASSYEPRADTQYF. The CDR3 coding sequence is TGTGCCAGCAGTTACGAACCTCGGGCAGATACGCAGTATTTT.

The chain couples TRBV11-2 to TRBJ2-5; D perhaps matches TRBD2 (7 bases). The J call may be faulty, since TRBJ2-1 better matches the DNA end. Per the germline V gene, CDR1 is SGHAT and CDR2 is FQNNGV. The CDR3 sequence is 15 residues long. The CDR3 sequence: CASSYLGGPQETQFF. The CDR3 bases are TGTGCCAGCAGCTACCTCGGGGGGCCCCAAGAGACCCAGTTCTTC.

This chain links TRBV6-1 with TRBJ2-1, with D tentatively TRBD2 (7 bases). Looked up from germline, CDR1 is MNHNS and CDR2 is SASEGT. The V end was cut by 8 bases, the J end by 8 bases, with 22 bases between. This CDR3 is 15 amino acids long. CDR3 DNA: TGTGCCAGCGTAAAGGGGGGGAACCCGCCCCATGAGCAGTTCTTC. This codes for CASVKGGNPPHEQFF.

This clonotype was detected a few times. Germline is not matched at one junction end, which may reflect a read error. The chain employs TRBV2 and TRBJ1-2; D possibly corresponds to TRBD1 (5 bases). Germline values: CDR1 SNHLY, CDR2 FYNNEI. The CDR3 runs 13 residues. Here the CDR3 reads CASTGGGNNGYTF. The CDR3 nucleotides read TGTGCCAGCACGGGGGGAGGTAACAATGGCTACACCTTC.

This chain links TRBV7-2 with TRBJ2-5; perhaps D is TRBD1 or TRBD2 (5 bases each). The CDR3 has 16 residues. Germline values: CDR1 SGHTA, CDR2 FQGNSA. V dropped 4 bases and J dropped 5 bases, with 20 bases sitting between them. The chain's CDR3 is CASSSYNTGTRETQYF. The CDR3 nucleotides read TGTGCCAGCAGCTCCTATAACACGGGGACGCGGGAGACCCAGTACTTC. Variable domain in full (rest from reference TRBV7-2 and TRBJ2-5): GAGVSQSPSNKVTEKGKDVELRCDPISGHTALYWYRQSLGQGLEFLIYFQGNSAPDKSGLPSDRFSAERTGGSVSTLTIQRTQQEDSAVYLCASSSYNTGTRETQYFGPGTRLLVL.

Concerning this clonotype: The junction departs from germline at one end; a sequencing error may be responsible. The chain recombines TRBV7-2 with TRBJ2-3; 7 bases agree with TRBD1. The CDR3 loop spans 14 amino acids. Per germline, CDR1 SGHTA and CDR2 FQGNSA. The CDR3 region is CASSSTRGTETQYF. For the CDR3, the DNA is TGTGCCAGCAGCTCAACCAGGGGGACAGAGACGCAGTATTTT.

The genes are TRBV7-2 and TRBJ2-1; 7 bases are shared with TRBD2. CDR3 length: 15 residues. Looked up from germline, CDR1 is SGHTA and CDR2 is FQGNSA. The J segment lost 3 bases and the V segment lost 5 bases, leaving 7 bases of the junction unmatched. The CDR3 sequence: CASSNWAGDYNEQFF. In DNA, the CDR3 is TGTGCCAGCAGCAACTGGGCGGGGGACTACAATGAGCAGTTCTTC. Looking up the rest from reference TRBV7-2 and TRBJ2-1 gives the full variable domain: GAGVSQSPSNKVTEKGKDVELRCDPISGHTALYWYRQSLGQGLEFLIYFQGNSAPDKSGLPSDRFSAERTGGSVSTLTIQRTQQEDSAVYLCASSNWAGDYNEQFFGPGTRLTVL.

V and J are TRBV5-1 and TRBJ2-1, with TRBD2 identical over 9 bases. This CDR3 contains 11 residues. Trimming removed 6 bases from V and 13 bases from J; junction bases left unmatched: 5. The germline CDR1 and CDR2 sequences are SGHRS and YFSETQ. The CDR3 loop is CASTSGTSQFF. The DNA for the CDR3 is TGCGCCAGCACCTCCGGGACTAGCCAGTTCTTC.

This clonotype was counted only a few times. This sequence joins TRBV9 and TRBJ2-5, with D uncertain. V gave up 0 bases and J gave up 2 bases, with 8 bases separating them. The CDR3 contains 14 residues. Germline values: CDR1 SGDLS, CDR2 YYNGEE. The CDR3 DNA is TGTGCCAGCAGCGTAGATGACGGGCAAGAGACCCAGTACTTC. It codes for CASSVDDGQETQYF.

About this clonotype: The junction and the germline gene differ at one end; a read error may be behind it. The chain has TRBV27 and TRBJ2-5; the match to TRBD2 covers 9 bases. The germline gives CDR1 MNHEY, CDR2 SMNVEV (reference sequence). The CDR3 covers 15 residues. Here the CDR3 reads CASSRTSADQETQYF. CDR3 in DNA: TGTGCCAGCAGCCGGACTAGCGCGGACCAGGAGACCCAGTACTTC.

This clonotype was observed once. The rearrangement joins TRBV6-2 or TRBV6-3 to TRBJ2-1; D tentatively fits TRBD1 or TRBD2 (5 bases each). V was clipped by 2 bases and J by 8 bases, with 16 bases between them. The germline V gene encodes CDR1 MNHEY and CDR2 SVGEGT. This CDR3 has 15 amino acids. DNA of the CDR3: TGTGCCAGCAGTTACCTGGGGGATGCGGACGATGAGCAGTTCTTC. It encodes CASSYLGDADDEQFF.

This sequence joins TRBV6-2 or TRBV6-3 and TRBJ2-3; 9 nucleotides line up with TRBD2. The CDR3 totals 16 residues. Looked up from germline, CDR1 is MNHEY and CDR2 is SVGEGT. The V segment lost 0 bases and the J segment 0 bases; nucleotides outside the gene matches: 1. Here the CDR3 reads CASSYSTSGSTDTQYF. CDR3 in DNA: TGTGCCAGCAGTTACTCGACTAGCGGAAGCACAGATACGCAGTATTTT.

This rearrangement joins TRBV5-5 to TRBJ2-3; 7 nucleotides match TRBD2. CDR1 is SGHKS, CDR2 YYEKEE, per germline (reference sequence). Germline trimming cut 4 bases from V and 3 bases from J; bases unmatched to any gene: 8. CDR3 length equals 15 residues. CDR3 DNA sequence: TGTGCCAGCAGCCCAGGATTACTAGCGACAGATACGCAGTATTTT. It translates to CASSPGLLATDTQYF.

A few counts support this clonotype. The rearrangement uses TRBV20-1 and TRBJ2-3, with D perhaps matching TRBD1 (6 bases). CDR3 size: 15 residues. CDR1 and CDR2 from the germline V gene are DFQATT and SNEGSKA (reference sequence). The germline V and J ends were trimmed by 7 bases and 0 bases, with 17 bases remaining between them. CDR3 residues: CSGGTGTTSTDTQYF. In DNA, the CDR3 is TGCAGTGGGGGGACCGGGACAACTAGCACAGATACGCAGTATTTT.

The chain uses TRBV12-3 or TRBV12-4 and TRBJ2-1, with 8 bases identical to TRBD1. The CDR3 has 17 amino acids. Losses at the gene ends were 1 base for V and 5 bases for J; bases not matched to a gene: 10. The CDR3, as DNA: TGTGCCAGCAGTTTAGGGGACGGCAGGGGGCTGCACAATGAGCAGTTCTTC. It yields the protein CASSLGDGRGLHNEQFF.

This clonotype was seen a handful of times. The chain is built from TRBV20-1 and TRBJ2-3, with 9 bases identical to TRBD2. Per the germline V gene, CDR1 is DFQATT and CDR2 is SNEGSKA (reference sequence). V shed 2 bases and J 5 bases; nucleotides not matched to a gene: 2. The CDR3 loop spans 13 amino acids. In DNA form, the CDR3 reads TGCAGTGCTAGAAAGCGGGGGGTAGATACGCAGTATTTT. Amino acids: CSARKRGVDTQYF.

This clonotype was seen a handful of times. This chain joins TRBV9 and TRBJ2-1; D unclear. The length of the CDR3 is 15 residues. The germline V and J ends were trimmed by 0 bases and 6 bases, with 13 bases remaining between them. The germline CDR1 and CDR2 sequences are SGDLS and YYNGEE. CDR3 in DNA: TGTGCCAGCAGCGTAGAGGACGTGGAAGGCAATGAGCAGTTCTTC. Its protein is CASSVEDVEGNEQFF.

The rearrangement joins TRBV6-6 to TRBJ2-7; 9 nucleotides agree with TRBD2. The J call could be wrong; TRBJ2-5 is a better fit for the DNA end. The germline V gene encodes CDR1 MNHNY and CDR2 SVGAGI (reference sequence). The CDR3 consists of 15 residues. The CDR3 spells CASSTLGSGGETQYF. DNA for the CDR3: TGTGCCAGCAGTACCCTGGGTAGCGGGGGCGAGACCCAGTACTTC.

The rearrangement links TRBV2 to TRBJ2-2; 7 bases agree with TRBD2. Trimming removed 10 bases from V and 0 bases from J; junction bases left unmatched: 11. In germline, CDR1 is SNHLY, CDR2 FYNNEI. The CDR3 is made up of 16 amino acids. CDR3 DNA: TGTGCCATACGACTGGCCAGCGGGACGAACACCGGGGAGCTGTTTTTT. It is translated as CAIRLASGTNTGELFF.

As for this clonotype: One junction end does not reproduce the germline sequence, and a read error may be involved. DNA of the CDR3: TGCAGTGCTATTACGTTCGGGAGCTCTGGGGCCAACGTCCCGACTTTC. Amino acids: CSAITFGSSGANVPTF. The chain links TRBV20-1 to TRBJ2-6; TRBD2 is a possible D gene (6 bases). Germline-derived CDR1 and CDR2 are DFQATT and SNEGSKA (reference sequence). The CDR3 loop spans 16 amino acids.

The V call is TRBV5-1, the J call TRBJ2-1; D is perhaps TRBD1 (5 bases). In germline, CDR1 is SGHRS, CDR2 YFSETQ. The V end was cut by 4 bases, the J end by 9 bases, with 11 bases between. The CDR3 has 12 residues. CDR3 bases: TGCGCCAGCAGCGCGGACAAGGGTGAGCAGTTCTTC. It encodes CASSADKGEQFF.

This rearrangement joins TRBV6-2 or TRBV6-3 to TRBJ2-1, with D maybe TRBD2 (5 bases). CDR1 is MNHEY and CDR2 is SVGEGT in the germline V gene. The CDR3 loop spans 15 amino acids. Deletions cut 4 bases from V and 13 bases from J, with 23 bases between. The CDR3 loop reads CASSSSDPYGETQFF. The CDR3 coding sequence is TGTGCCAGCAGTTCCAGTGACCCTTACGGGGAGACCCAGTTCTTC.